The clone carrying this T cell receptor beta chain counts as medium-sized by frequency. The data were taken from a study of human CD8 memory T cell subsets. UMI-labeled 5' RACE was used, and it produced the TCR beta libraries. Each CDR3 protein gets one entry in TCRdb, which reprocessed the 5' RACE reads and gives no DNA. The table lists about 9,300 distinct CDR3 sequences. The CDR3 covers 14 residues. CDR1 SEHNR and CDR2 FQNEAQ come from the germline V gene (reference sequence). The genes are TRBV7-9 and TRBJ1-5. This receptor was taken from a human donor in good health. The sequenced sample consisted of CD8+ T cells from PBMCs. The CDR3 protein is CASSLGASNQPQHF. Drawing the rest from reference TRBV7-9 and TRBJ1-5, the complete variable domain is DTGVSQNPRHKITKRGQNVTFRCDPISEHNRLYWYRQTLGQGPEFLTYFQNEAQLEKSRLLSDRFSAERPKGSFSTLEIQRTEQGDSAMYLCASSLGASNQPQHFGDGTRLSIL.